This entry is about one T cell receptor beta chain. This record comes from a study of blood T cell repertoires in COVID-19. The overall study: PBMCs, B-cell-depleted T cells, or T cells were the source of the cDNA or gDNA that made up the material.

Trimming took off 1 base at V and 2 bases at J, with 15 bases between the two ends. The CDR3 extends over 18 amino acids. The cohort comprised adults aged about 18 to 100 years residing in around 25 US areas. Participants' reported clinical history set cohort assignment. Original methodology: Reference gene primer amplification yielded estimated nucleated cell counts. Data came from immunoSEQ multiplex PCR; TCRdb stores just in-frame clones and leaves some out. V and J calls and clone size are copied from that table; D and trimming were computed from the DNA. The sample records a few hundred thousand clones, around 87% being singletons.

The material sequenced was PBMCs or T cells enriched from blood (not recorded which). The chain joins TRBV23-1 to TRBJ1-6, with no clear D. TRBV23-1 is flagged as an ORF with uncertain function. The TCR sequence derives from a man aged 30-40 years who had recovered from COVID-19. The CDR3 region is CASSQFGQDFPYNSPLHF. The CDR3 region has the DNA TGCGCCAGCAGTCAATTTGGCCAGGATTTTCCCTATAATTCACCCCTCCACTTT.